This T cell receptor beta chain was found in a study of blood T cell repertoires in COVID-19. On the study more broadly: Samples came from the United States, Italy and Spain, spanning acute and convalescent COVID-19. In each case, the material was cDNA or gDNA derived from T cells, B-cell-depleted T cells, or PBMCs.

Some clones are missing from TCRdb's copy, which holds only in-frame ones; the method was immunoSEQ multiplex PCR. The sample holds 150,000 to 200,000 clones, around 86% seen once. This CDR3 spans 14 amino acids. The germline V gene has CDR1 LNHDA and CDR2 SQIVND (reference sequence). The V end lost 4 bases, the J end lost 4 bases, and 11 bases lay between the germline ends. The clonotype was recovered from a man in his 60s with acute or convalescent COVID-19. This chain uses TRBV19 with TRBJ1-5; D may be TRBD1 (6 bases). The sequenced sample was peripheral blood. Here the CDR3 reads CASSTTGQNQPQHF. DNA for the CDR3: TGTGCCAGTAGTACGACAGGACAGAATCAGCCCCAGCATTTT.